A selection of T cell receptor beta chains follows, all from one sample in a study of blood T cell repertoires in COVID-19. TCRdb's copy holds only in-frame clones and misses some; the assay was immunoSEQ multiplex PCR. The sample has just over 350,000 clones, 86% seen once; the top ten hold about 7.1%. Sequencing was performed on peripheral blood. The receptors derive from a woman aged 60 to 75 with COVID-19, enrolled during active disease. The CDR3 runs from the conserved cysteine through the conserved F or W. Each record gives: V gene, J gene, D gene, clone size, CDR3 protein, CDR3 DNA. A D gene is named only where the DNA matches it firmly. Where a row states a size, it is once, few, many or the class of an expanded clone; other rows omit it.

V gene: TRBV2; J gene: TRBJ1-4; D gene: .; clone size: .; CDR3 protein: CASNRDGTNEKLFF; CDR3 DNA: TGTGCCAGCAATCGGGATGGAACTAATGAAAAACTGTTTTTT
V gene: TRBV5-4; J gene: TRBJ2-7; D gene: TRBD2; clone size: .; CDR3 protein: CASSLEAGGDYEQYF; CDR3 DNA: TGTGCCAGCAGCTTGGAGGCGGGGGGGGACTACGAGCAGTACTTC
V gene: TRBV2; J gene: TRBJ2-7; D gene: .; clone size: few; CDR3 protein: CASSMRGFASYEQYF; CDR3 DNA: TGTGCCAGCAGCATGAGGGGGTTTGCCTCCTACGAGCAGTACTTC
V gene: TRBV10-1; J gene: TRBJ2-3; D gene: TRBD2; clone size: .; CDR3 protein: CASSGLAGGGTDTQYF; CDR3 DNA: TGCGCCAGCAGTGGGCTAGCGGGGGGCGGGACAGATACGCAGTATTTT
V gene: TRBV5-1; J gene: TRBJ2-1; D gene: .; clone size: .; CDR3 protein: CASSLASYNEQFF; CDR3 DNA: TGCGCCAGCAGCTTAGCGTCCTACAATGAGCAGTTCTTC
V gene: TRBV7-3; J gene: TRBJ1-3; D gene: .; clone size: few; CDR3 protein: CASSSGGTIYF; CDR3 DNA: TGTGCCAGCAGCTCCGGGGGCACCATATATTTT
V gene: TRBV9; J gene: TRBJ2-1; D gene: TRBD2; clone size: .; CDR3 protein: CASSGLAVSEQFF; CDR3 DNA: TGTGCCAGCAGCGGACTAGCGGTCTCGGAGCAGTTCTTC
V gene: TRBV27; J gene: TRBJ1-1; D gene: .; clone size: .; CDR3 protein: CASSLFQGSEAFF; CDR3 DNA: TGTGCCAGCAGTTTATTTCAGGGGTCTGAAGCTTTCTTT
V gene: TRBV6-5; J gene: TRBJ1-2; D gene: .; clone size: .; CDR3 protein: CASRAHRNYGYTF; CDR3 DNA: TGTGCCAGCAGGGCACACCGAAACTATGGCTACACCTTC
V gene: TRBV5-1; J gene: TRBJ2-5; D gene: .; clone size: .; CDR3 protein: CASSLIVEETQYF; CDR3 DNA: TGCGCCAGCAGCTTGATCGTAGAAGAGACCCAGTACTTC
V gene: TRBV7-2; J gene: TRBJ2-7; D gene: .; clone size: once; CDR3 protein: CASSLAVYKSSEQYF; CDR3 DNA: TGTGCCAGCAGCTTAGCGGTTTACAAGTCCAGCGAGCAGTACTTC
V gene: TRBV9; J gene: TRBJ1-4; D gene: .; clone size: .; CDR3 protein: CASSVGGRNEKLFF; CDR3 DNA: TGTGCCAGCAGCGTAGGAGGTCGGAATGAAAAACTGTTTTTT
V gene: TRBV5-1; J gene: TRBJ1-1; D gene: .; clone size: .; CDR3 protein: CASSFLAPDKGEAFF; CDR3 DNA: TGCGCCAGCAGCTTTTTAGCTCCGGACAAAGGTGAAGCTTTCTTT
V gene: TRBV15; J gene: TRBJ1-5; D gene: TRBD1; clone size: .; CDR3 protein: CATSTTTGSKHF; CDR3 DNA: TGTGCCACCAGCACAACGACAGGGTCGAAGCATTTT
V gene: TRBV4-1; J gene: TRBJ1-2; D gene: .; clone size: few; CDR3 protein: CASSQGPHNYGYTF; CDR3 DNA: TGCGCCAGCAGCCAAGGTCCCCATAACTATGGCTACACCTTC
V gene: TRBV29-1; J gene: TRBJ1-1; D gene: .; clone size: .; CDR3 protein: CSVSGAEAFF; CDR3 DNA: TGCAGCGTCTCAGGGGCTGAAGCTTTCTTT
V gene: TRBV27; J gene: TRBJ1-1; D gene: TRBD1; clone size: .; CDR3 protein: CASSPGTANTEAFF; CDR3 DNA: TGTGCCAGCAGTCCGGGGACAGCCAACACTGAAGCTTTCTTT
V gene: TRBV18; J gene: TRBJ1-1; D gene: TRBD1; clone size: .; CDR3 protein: CASSSLQGARTEAFF; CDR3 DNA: TGTGCCAGCTCAAGCCTACAGGGGGCGCGGACTGAAGCTTTCTTT
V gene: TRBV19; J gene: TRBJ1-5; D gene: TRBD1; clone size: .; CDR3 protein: CASRRTGGGRDQPQHF; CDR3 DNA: TGTGCCAGTAGAAGGACAGGGGGCGGCAGGGATCAGCCCCAGCATTTT
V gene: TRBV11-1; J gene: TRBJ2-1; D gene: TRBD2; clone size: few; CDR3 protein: CASSLTTSNNEQFF; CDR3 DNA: TGTGCCAGCAGCTTAACGACTAGCAACAATGAGCAGTTCTTC
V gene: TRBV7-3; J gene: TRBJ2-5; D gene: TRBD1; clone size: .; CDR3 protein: CASSLRTGGETQYF; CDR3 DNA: TGTGCCAGCAGCTTAAGAACAGGGGGAGAGACCCAGTACTTC